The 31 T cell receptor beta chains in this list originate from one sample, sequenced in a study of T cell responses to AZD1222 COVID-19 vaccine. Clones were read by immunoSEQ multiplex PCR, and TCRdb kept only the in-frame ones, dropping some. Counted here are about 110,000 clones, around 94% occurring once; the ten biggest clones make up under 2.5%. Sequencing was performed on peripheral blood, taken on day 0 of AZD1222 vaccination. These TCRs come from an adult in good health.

The CDR3 is CASSPDPGGWYGYTF. Written as DNA, the CDR3 is TGTGCCAGCAGCCCCGACCCAGGGGGTTGGTATGGCTACACCTTC. V gene TRBV5-6 combines with J gene TRBJ1-2; TRBD1 agrees at 7 bases. V was pared by 4 bases and J by 5 bases, with 11 bases of the junction left unmatched. The CDR3 length is 15 residues. Germline V gene data show CDR1 as SGHDT and CDR2 as YYEEEE. The whole variable domain, filled in from reference TRBV5-6 and TRBJ1-2, reads DAGVTQSPTHLIKTRGQQVTLRCSPKSGHDTVSWYQQALGQGPQFIFQYYEEEERQRGNFPDRFSGHQFPNYSSELNVNALLLGDSALYLCASSPDPGGWYGYTFGSGTRLTVV.

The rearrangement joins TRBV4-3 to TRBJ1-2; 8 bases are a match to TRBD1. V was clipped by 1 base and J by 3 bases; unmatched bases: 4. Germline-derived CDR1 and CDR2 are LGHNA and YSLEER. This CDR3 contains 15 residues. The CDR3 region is CASSQASQGDYGYTF. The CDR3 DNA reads TGCGCCAGCAGCCAAGCGTCACAGGGGGACTATGGCTACACCTTC.

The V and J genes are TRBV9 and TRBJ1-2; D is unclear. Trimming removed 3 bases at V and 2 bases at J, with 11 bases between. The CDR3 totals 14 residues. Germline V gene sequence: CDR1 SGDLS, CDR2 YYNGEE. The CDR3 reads CASSETHGNYGYTF. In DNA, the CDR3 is TGTGCCAGCAGCGAGACCCACGGGAACTATGGCTACACCTTC.

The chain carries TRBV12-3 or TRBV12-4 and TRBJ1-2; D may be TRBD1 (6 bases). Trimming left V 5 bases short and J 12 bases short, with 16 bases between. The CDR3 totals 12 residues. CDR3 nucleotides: TGTGCCAGCAGTCTCCGGGACACACCTGACACCTTC. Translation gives CASSLRDTPDTF.

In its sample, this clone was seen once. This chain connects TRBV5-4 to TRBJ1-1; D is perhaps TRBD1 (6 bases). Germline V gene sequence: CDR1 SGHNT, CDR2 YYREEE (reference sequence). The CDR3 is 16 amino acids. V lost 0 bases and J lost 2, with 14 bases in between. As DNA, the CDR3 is TGTGCCAGCAGCTTGGGAAACTGGGGGCGAAACACTGAAGCTTTCTTT. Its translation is CASSLGNWGRNTEAFF.

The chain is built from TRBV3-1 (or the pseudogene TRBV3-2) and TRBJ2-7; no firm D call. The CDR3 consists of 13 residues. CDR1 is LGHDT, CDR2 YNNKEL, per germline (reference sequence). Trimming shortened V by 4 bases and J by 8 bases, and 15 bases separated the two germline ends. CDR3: CASSRTRVGQQYF. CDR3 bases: TGTGCCAGCAGCCGGACCCGGGTAGGGCAGCAGTACTTC.

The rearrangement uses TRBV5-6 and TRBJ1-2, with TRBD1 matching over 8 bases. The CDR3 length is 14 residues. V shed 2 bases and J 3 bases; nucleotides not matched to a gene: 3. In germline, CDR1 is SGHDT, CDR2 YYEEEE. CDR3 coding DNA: TGTGCCAGCAGCTTTCCAGGGGGCGACTATGGCTACACCTTC. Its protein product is CASSFPGGDYGYTF. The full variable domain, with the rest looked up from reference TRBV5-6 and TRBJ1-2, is DAGVTQSPTHLIKTRGQQVTLRCSPKSGHDTVSWYQQALGQGPQFIFQYYEEEERQRGNFPDRFSGHQFPNYSSELNVNALLLGDSALYLCASSFPGGDYGYTFGSGTRLTVV.

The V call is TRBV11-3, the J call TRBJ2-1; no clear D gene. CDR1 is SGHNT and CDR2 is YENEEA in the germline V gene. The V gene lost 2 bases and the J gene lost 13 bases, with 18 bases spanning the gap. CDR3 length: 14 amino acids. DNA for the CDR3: TGTGCCAGCAGCTTAAGACGGCGAGAAGTGCAACAGTTCTTC. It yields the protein CASSLRRREVQQFF.

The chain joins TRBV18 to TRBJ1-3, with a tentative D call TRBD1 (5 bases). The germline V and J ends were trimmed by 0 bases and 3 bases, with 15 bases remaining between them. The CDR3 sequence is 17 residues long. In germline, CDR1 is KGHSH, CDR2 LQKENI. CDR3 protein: CASSPPKGQEYGNTIYF. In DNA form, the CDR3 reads TGTGCCAGCTCACCACCCAAGGGGCAAGAATATGGAAACACCATATATTTT.

This chain's CDR3 is CASRAGTASSGNTIYF. CDR3 bases: TGTGCCAGCAGGGCCGGGACAGCGAGCTCTGGAAACACCATATATTTT. The V and J genes are TRBV2 and TRBJ1-3; 7 bases match TRBD1. This CDR3 has 16 amino acids. Germline CDR1 SNHLY, CDR2 FYNNEI. With V trimmed by 6 bases and J by 0 bases, 8 bases remained unmatched.

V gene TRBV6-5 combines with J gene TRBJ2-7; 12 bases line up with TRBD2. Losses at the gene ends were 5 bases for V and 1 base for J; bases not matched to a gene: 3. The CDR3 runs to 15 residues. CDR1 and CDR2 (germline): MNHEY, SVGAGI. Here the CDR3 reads CASSPGTSGSYEQYF. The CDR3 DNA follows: TGTGCCAGCAGTCCCGGGACTAGCGGGTCCTACGAGCAGTACTTC.

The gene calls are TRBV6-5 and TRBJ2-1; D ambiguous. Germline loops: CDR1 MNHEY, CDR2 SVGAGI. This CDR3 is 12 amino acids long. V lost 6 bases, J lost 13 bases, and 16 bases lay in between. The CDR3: CASSNGRELQFF. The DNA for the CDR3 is TGTGCCAGCAGCAACGGACGCGAGCTCCAGTTCTTC.

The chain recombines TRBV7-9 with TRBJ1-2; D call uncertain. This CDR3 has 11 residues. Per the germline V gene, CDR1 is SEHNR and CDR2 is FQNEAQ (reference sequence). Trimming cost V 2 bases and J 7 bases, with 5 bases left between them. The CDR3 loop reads CASSLSVGYTF. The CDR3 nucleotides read TGTGCCAGCAGCTTAAGTGTTGGCTACACCTTC.

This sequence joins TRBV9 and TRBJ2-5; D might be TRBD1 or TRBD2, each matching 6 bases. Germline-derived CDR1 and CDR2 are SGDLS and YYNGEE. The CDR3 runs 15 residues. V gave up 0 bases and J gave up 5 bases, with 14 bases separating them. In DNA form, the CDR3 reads TGTGCCAGCAGCGTAGCTACGAGGGGGGCGGAGACCCAGTACTTC. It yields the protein CASSVATRGAETQYF.

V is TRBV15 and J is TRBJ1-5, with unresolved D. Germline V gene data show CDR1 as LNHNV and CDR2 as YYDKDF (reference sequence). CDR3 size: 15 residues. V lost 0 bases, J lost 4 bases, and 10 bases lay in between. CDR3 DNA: TGTGCCACCAGCAGAGATTTTGTGGGAAATCAGCCCCAGCATTTT. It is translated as CATSRDFVGNQPQHF.

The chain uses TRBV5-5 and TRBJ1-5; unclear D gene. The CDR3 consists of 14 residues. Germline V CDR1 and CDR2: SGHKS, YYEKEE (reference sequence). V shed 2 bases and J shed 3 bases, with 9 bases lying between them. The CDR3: CASSFGRYNQPQHF. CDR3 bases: TGTGCCAGCAGCTTCGGTAGATACAATCAGCCCCAGCATTTT. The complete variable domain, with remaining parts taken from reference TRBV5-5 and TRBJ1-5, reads DAGVTQSPTHLIKTRGQQVTLRCSPISGHKSVSWYQQVLGQGPQFIFQYYEKEERGRGNFPDRFSARQFPNYSSELNVNALLLGDSALYLCASSFGRYNQPQHFGDGTRLSIL.

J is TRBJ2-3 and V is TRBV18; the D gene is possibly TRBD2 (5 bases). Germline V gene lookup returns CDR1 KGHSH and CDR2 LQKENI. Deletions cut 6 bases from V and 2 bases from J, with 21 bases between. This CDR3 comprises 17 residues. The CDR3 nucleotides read TGTGCCAGCTCGCCCCAGATCGGGGTCGGTTACACAGATACGCAGTATTTT. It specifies CASSPQIGVGYTDTQYF.

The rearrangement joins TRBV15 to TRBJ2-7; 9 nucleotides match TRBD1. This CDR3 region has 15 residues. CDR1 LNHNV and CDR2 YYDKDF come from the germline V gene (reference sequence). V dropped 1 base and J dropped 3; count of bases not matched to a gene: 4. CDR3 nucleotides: TGTGCCACCAGCAGAGGAATGGACAGGGGCTACGAGCAGTACTTC. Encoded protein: CATSRGMDRGYEQYF.

As DNA, the CDR3 is TGCGCCAGCAGCCAGGACCGGGACAGATACAATGAGCAGTTCTTC. Translated, it gives CASSQDRDRYNEQFF. The chain joins TRBV4-1 to TRBJ2-1; 7 nucleotides match TRBD1. V lost 3 bases, J lost 4 bases, and 6 bases stayed unmatched. Germline CDR1 and CDR2: MGHRA and YSYEKL. The CDR3 has 15 residues.

For the CDR3, the DNA is TGTGCCACCAGTGCAACTGAAGCTTTCTTT. Translating gives CATSATEAFF. This chain joins TRBV24-1 and TRBJ1-1; D remains unclear. Trimming took off 5 bases at V and 5 bases at J, with 2 bases between the two ends. This CDR3 region has 10 residues. The germline V gene has CDR1 KGHDR and CDR2 SFDVKD.

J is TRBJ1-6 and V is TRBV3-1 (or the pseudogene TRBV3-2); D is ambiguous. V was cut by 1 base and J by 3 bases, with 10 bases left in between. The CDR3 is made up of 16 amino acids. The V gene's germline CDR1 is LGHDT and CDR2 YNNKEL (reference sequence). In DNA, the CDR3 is TGTGCCAGCAGCCAAGTAGCGGACTTCTATAATTCACCCCTCCACTTT. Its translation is CASSQVADFYNSPLHF.

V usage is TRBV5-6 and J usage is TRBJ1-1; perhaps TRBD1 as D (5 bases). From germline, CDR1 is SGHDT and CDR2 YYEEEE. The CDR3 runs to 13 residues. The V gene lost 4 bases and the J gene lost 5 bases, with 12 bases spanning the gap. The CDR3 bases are TGTGCCAGCAGCCCCTGGGGGAGGACTGAAGCTTTCTTT. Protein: CASSPWGRTEAFF.

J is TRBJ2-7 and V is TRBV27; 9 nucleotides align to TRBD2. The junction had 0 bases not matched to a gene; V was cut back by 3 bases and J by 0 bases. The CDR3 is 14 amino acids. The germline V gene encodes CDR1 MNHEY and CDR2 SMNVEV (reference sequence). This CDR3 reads CASSFSGSSYEQYF. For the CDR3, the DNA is TGTGCCAGCAGTTTTAGCGGGAGCTCCTACGAGCAGTACTTC.

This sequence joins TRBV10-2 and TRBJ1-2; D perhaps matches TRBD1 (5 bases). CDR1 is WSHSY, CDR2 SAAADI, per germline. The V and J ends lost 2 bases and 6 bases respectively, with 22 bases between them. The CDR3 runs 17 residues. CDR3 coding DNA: TGCGCCAGCAGTGAGCCCACGACCCAGGGAAGCAAAAATGGCTACACCTTC. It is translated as CASSEPTTQGSKNGYTF.

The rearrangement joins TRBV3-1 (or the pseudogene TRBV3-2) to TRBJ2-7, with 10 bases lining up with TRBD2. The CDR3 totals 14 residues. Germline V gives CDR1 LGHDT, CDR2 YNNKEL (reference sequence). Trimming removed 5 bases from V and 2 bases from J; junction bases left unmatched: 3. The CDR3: CASSASGRAYEQYF. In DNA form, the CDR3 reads TGTGCCAGCAGCGCAAGCGGGAGGGCCTACGAGCAGTACTTC.

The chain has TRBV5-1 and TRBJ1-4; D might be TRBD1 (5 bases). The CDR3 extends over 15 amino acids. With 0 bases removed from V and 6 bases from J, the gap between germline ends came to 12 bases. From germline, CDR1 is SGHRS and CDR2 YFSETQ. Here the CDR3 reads CASSLVQGRHEKLFF. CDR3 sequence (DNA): TGCGCCAGCAGCTTGGTTCAGGGAAGACATGAAAAACTGTTTTTT.

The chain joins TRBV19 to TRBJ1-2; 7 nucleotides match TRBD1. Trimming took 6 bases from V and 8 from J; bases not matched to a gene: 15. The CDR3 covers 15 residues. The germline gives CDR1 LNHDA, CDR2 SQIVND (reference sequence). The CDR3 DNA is TGTGCCAGTAGCCAACAGGGACAGTCGCTTGGGGGCTACACCTTC. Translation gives CASSQQGQSLGGYTF.

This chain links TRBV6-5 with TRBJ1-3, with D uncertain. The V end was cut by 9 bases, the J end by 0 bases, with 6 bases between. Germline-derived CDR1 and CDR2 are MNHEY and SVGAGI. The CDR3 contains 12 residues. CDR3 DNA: TGTGCCAGTCACTCCTCTGGAAACACCATATATTTT. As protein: CASHSSGNTIYF.

CDR3 sequence reads: CASSLGGLAGAQETQYF. In DNA, the CDR3 is TGTGCCAGCAGCTTAGGTGGACTAGCGGGGGCCCAAGAGACCCAGTACTTC. V gene TRBV7-9 combines with J gene TRBJ2-5, with 13 bases matching TRBD2. The V gene's germline CDR1 is SEHNR and CDR2 FQNEAQ (reference sequence). V dropped 1 base and J dropped 1; count of bases not matched to a gene: 3. The CDR3 spans 17 residues.

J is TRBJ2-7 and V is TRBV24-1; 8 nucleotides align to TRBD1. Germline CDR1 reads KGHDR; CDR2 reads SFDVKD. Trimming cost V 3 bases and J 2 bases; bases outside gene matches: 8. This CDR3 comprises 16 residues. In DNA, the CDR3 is TGTGCCACCAGTGATGACAGGACAGGGAATCCCTACGAGCAGTACTTC. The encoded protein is CATSDDRTGNPYEQYF.

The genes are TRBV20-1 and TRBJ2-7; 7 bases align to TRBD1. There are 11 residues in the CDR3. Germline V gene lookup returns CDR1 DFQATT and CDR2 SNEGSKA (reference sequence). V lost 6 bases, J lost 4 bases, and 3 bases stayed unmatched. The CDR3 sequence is CSAGTEYEQYF. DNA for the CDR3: TGCAGTGCCGGGACAGAGTACGAGCAGTACTTC.